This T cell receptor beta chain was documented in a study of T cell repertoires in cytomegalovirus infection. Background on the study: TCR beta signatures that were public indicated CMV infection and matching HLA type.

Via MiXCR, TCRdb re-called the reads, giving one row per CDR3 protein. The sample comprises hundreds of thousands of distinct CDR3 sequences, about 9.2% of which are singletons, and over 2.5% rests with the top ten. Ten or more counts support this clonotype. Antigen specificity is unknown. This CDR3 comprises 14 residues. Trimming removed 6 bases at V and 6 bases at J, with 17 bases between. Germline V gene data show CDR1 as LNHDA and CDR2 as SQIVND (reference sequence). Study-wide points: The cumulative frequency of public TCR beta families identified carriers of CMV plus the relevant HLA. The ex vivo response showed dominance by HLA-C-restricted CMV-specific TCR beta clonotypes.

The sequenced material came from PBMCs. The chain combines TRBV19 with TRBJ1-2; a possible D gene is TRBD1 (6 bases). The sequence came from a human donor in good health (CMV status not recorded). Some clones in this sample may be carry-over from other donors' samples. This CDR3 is CASSDRSRDNGYTF. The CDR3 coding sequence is TGTGCCAGTAGCGACAGGTCCCGTGATAATGGCTACACCTTC.